This T cell receptor beta chain was identified in a study of CXCR3-negative and CXCR3-positive naive CD8 T cells. Researchers prepared the TRB cDNA libraries using 5' RACE with UMI labels. For each CDR3 protein, TCRdb gives one entry from its re-call of the 5' RACE reads, without DNA. The sample has around 130,000 distinct CDR3 sequences, and its top ten clones hold approximately 0.54%. Study conclusions and caveats: Memory cells differed in TRBV-TRBJ usage, but naive CXCR3-negative and CXCR3-positive cells had similar usage. More hydrophobic TRB CDR3s were found in CXCR3-positive naive cells than in CXCR3-negative naive cells.

A note on this clonotype: The antigen is unknown.

The CDR3 has 11 residues. CDR1 is SGHTA and CDR2 is FQGNSA in the germline V gene. This chain joins TRBV7-2 and TRBJ2-7. The sample taken for sequencing was naive CXCR3+ CD8+ T cells from blood. Documented subset: CD45RO-CCR7+CD27+CD95- naive CD8+ T cells expressing CXCR3 (TNR3+). This TCR was recovered from a human donor in good health. Some clones in this sample may be carry-over from other donors' samples. The CDR3 reads CASSLEVEQYF.